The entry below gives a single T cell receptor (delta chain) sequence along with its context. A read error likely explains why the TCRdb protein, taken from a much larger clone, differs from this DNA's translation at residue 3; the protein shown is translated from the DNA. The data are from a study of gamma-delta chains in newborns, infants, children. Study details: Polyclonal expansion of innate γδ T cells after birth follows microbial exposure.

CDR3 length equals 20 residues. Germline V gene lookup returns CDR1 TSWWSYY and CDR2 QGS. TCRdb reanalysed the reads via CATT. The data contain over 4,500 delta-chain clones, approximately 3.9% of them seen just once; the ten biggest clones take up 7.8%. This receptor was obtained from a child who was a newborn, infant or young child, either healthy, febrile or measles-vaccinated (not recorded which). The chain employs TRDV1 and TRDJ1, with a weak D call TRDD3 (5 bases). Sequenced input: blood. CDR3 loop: CAIGEPWDGLTPLYTDKLIF. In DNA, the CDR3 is TGTGCTATTGGGGAACCCTGGGACGGCTTAACCCCTTTGTACACCGATAAACTCATCTTT.